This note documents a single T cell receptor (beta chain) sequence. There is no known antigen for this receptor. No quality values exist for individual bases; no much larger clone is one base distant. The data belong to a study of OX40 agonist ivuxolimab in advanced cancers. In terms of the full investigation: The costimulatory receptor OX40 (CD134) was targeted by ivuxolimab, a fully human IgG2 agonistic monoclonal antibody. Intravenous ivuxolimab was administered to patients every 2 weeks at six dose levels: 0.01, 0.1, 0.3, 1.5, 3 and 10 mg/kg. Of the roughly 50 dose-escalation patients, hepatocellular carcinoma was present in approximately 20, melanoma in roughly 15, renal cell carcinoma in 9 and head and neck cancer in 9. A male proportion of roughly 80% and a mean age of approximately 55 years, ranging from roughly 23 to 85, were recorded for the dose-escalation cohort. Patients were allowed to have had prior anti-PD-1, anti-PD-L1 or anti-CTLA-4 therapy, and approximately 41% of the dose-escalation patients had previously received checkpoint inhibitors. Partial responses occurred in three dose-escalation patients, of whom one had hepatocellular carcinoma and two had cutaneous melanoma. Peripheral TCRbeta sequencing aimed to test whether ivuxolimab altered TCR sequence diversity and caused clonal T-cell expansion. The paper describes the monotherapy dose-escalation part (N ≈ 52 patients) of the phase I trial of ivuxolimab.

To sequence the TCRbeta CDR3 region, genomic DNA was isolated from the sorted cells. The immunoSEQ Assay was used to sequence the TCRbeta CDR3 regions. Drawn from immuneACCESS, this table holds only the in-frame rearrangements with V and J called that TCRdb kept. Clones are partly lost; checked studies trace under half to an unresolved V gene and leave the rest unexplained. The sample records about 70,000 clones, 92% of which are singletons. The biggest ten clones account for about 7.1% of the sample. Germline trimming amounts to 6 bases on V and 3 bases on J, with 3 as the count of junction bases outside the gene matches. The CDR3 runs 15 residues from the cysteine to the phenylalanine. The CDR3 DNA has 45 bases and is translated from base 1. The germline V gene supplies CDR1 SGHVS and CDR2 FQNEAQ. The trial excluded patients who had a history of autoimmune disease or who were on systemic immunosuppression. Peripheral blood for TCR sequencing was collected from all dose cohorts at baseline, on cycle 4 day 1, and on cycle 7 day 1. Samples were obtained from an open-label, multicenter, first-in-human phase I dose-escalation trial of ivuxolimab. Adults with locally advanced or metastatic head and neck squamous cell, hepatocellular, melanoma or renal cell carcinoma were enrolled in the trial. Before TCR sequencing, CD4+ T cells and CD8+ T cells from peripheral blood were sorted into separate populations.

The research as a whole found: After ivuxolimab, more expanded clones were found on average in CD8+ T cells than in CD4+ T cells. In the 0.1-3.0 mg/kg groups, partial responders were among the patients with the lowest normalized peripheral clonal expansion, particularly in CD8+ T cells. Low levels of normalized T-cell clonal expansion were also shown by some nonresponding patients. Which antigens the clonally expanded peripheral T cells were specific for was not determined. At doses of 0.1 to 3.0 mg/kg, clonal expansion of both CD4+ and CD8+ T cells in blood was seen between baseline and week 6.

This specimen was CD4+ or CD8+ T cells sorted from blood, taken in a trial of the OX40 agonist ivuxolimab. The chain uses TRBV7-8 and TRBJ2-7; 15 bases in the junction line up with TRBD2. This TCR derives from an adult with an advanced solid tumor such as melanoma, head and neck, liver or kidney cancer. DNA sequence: TGTGCCAGCAGTCGGGGACTAGCGGGGGGCTACGAGCAGTACTTC. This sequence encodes CASSRGLAGGYEQYF.